This T cell receptor (beta chain) was recovered during a study of shared clonotypes between healthy human individuals. Notes on this clone: The antigen is undetermined.

Whole-study results and caveats: Memory subsets had estimated richness that was generally smaller than that of naive subsets.

Naive CD8 cells, CD45RO-negative and positively selected for CCR7, excluded terminally differentiated effector memory CD45RA+ cells. All the donors were Caucasian adults who lived in Nashville, Tennessee. Samples underwent the assay at deep level. Genomic DNA of every subset was divided equally among multiple immunoSEQ plates. Sequencing used immunoSEQ multiplex PCR; TCRdb keeps in-frame clones, though not all of them. The sample has over 750,000 clones, 96% seen once. The material sequenced was naive CD8+ T cells sorted from blood. The clonotype was recovered from a man aged 25-45 years in good health.

Here the CDR3 reads CATSRGDSGTDTQYF. The CDR3, as DNA: TGTGCCACCAGCAGAGGGGATAGCGGAACAGATACGCAGTATTTT. The J gene is TRBJ2-3, the V gene TRBV15; a possible D gene is TRBD2 (6 bases). Looked up from germline, CDR1 is LNHNV and CDR2 is YYDKDF (reference sequence). The CDR3 runs 15 residues. V lost 1 base and J lost 3, with 11 bases in between.